The following is a T cell receptor (beta chain) sequence with its context. Before being deemed recovered, Cohort 3 donors had two negative PCRs, clearance, or symptom resolution. The sample belongs to a study of blood T cell repertoires in COVID-19. Overall study: The analysed material was cDNA or gDNA that came from T cells, B-cell-depleted T cells, or PBMCs.

Original handling: Researchers report that nucleated cell counts were estimated from reference gene primer amplification. Sequencing was performed with immunoSEQ multiplex PCR; in TCRdb, only in-frame clones are kept and a portion is missing. D and trimming come from the DNA, and the V and J calls and clone size come from that table. The sample lists about 200,000 clones, 82% occurring once. Germline values: CDR1 LGHDT, CDR2 YNNKEL (reference sequence). The CDR3 extends over 13 amino acids. The germline V and J ends were trimmed by 5 bases and 7 bases, with 11 bases remaining between them. The sequencing input was PBMCs or T cells enriched from blood (not recorded which). This sequence originates from a man in his forties or fifties who had recovered from COVID-19. This sequence joins TRBV3-1 (or the pseudogene TRBV3-2) and TRBJ1-4; D is uncertain. The CDR3 DNA is TGTGCCAGCAGCTCTCACGGGTCTGAAAAACTGTTTTTT. Translation gives CASSSHGSEKLFF.